Each of the 29 T cell receptor beta chains below was sequenced from the same sample in a study of Graves' ophthalmopathy and Graves' hyperthyroidism. The TCR beta CDR3 regions underwent amplification from RNA transcripts. A first-round RT-PCR used HTBI primers, followed by a second-round multiplex PCR. TCRdb reanalysed the multiplex PCR reads using MiXCR and keeps one entry per CDR3 protein. Among hundreds of thousands of distinct CDR3 sequences, over 20% were seen once, and the ten largest hold around 7%. Sequenced sample: peripheral blood. All receptors derive from a young woman with stable Graves' hyperthyroidism. Some clones in this sample may be carry-over from other donors' samples.

This clonotype was seen repeatedly, ten times or more. The chain links TRBV3-1 to TRBJ2-7, with 8 bases matching TRBD1. The germline V gene encodes CDR1 LGHDT and CDR2 YNNKEL (reference sequence). V lost 4 bases and J lost 6; bases outside the gene matches: 5. The CDR3 loop spans 13 amino acids. CDR3 coding DNA: TGTGCCAGCAGCCCGGACAGGGAAGGCGAGCAGTACTTC. Protein sequence: CASSPDREGEQYF.

This clonotype was seen a handful of times. This rearrangement joins TRBV6-1 to TRBJ1-1, with D perhaps TRBD1 (6 bases). The CDR3 is 14 amino acids. Looked up from germline, CDR1 is MNHNS and CDR2 is SASEGT. Trimming pared 2 bases from V and 5 bases from J, leaving 12 bases between. The CDR3 is CASSEPRTVTEAFF. CDR3 sequence (DNA): TGTGCCAGCAGTGAACCCCGGACAGTAACTGAAGCTTTCTTT.

This clonotype was recorded at least ten times. V and J are TRBV11-1 and TRBJ1-2; D uncertain. CDR3 length equals 13 residues. Germline V gives CDR1 SGHAT, CDR2 FQDESV (reference sequence). V gave up 3 bases and J gave up 6 bases, with 11 bases separating them. CDR3 protein: CASSLRNWDGYTF. CDR3 nucleotides: TGTGCCAGCAGCTTGCGTAACTGGGATGGCTACACCTTC.

The chain couples TRBV12-3 or TRBV12-4 to TRBJ1-1; D remains ambiguous. CDR3 length equals 11 residues. Trimming pared 7 bases from V and 5 bases from J, leaving 8 bases between. CDR3 region: CASTLVTEAFF. CDR3 nucleotide sequence: TGTGCCAGCACCTTAGTTACTGAAGCTTTCTTT.

This clonotype was seen repeatedly, ten times or more. The genes are TRBV19 and TRBJ2-2; perhaps TRBD1 as D (5 bases). The ends were cut back, 4 bases at V and 1 base at J, with 10 bases in the middle. CDR3 length: 15 residues. Germline-derived CDR1 and CDR2 are LNHDA and SQIVND (reference sequence). The CDR3 region has the DNA TGTGCCAGTAGTAAAGGGGATTTGAACACCGGGGAGCTGTTTTTT. Translation: CASSKGDLNTGELFF.

The chain is built from TRBV20-1 and TRBJ2-5, with TRBD2 matching over 12 bases. The CDR3 has 15 amino acids. From germline, CDR1 is DFQATT and CDR2 SNEGSKA (reference sequence). V was pared by 0 bases and J by 7 bases, with 6 bases of the junction left unmatched. The CDR3 reads CSARELAGGKGTQYF. CDR3 in DNA: TGCAGTGCTAGAGAACTAGCGGGGGGCAAAGGGACCCAGTACTTC.

J is TRBJ2-7 and V is TRBV6-5; 7 bases are a match to TRBD2. Germline CDR1 and CDR2: MNHEY and SVGAGI. The CDR3 totals 15 residues. After removal of 2 bases from V and 2 bases from J, the junction contained 6 bases not matched to a gene. The CDR3 reads CASSYGSSGTYEQYF. DNA of the CDR3: TGTGCCAGCAGTTACGGGTCTAGCGGTACCTACGAGCAGTACTTC.

The rearrangement joins TRBV20-1 to TRBJ2-7; D remains unclear. The CDR3 covers 15 residues. Deletions cut 2 bases from V and 0 bases from J, with 14 bases between. Germline values: CDR1 DFQATT, CDR2 SNEGSKA (reference sequence). CDR3 sequence reads: CSARHSLSLSYEQYV. As DNA, the CDR3 is TGCAGTGCTAGACATTCACTATCTCTCTCCTACGAGCAGTACGTC.

This chain joins TRBV2 and TRBJ2-4; TRBD1 aligns across 11 bases. The CDR3 loop spans 15 amino acids. CDR1 and CDR2 (germline): SNHLY, FYNNEI. The ends lost 6 bases at V and 2 bases at J; junction bases unmatched: 3. CDR3 loop: CASSPDRGPKNIQYF. CDR3 coding DNA: TGTGCCAGCAGCCCGGACAGGGGGCCCAAAAACATTCAGTACTTC.

Ten or more counts support this clonotype. CDR3 sequence (DNA): TGTGCCAGCGACAGGGGCGCTCAGCCCCAGCATTTT. Amino acids: CASDRGAQPQHF. The rearrangement joins TRBV12-3 or TRBV12-4 to TRBJ1-5; 8 nucleotides agree with TRBD1. CDR3 length equals 12 residues. The trim removed 8 bases at V and 6 bases at J, leaving 3 bases unmatched.

This clonotype was observed a single time. A clone one base away is much larger, so this may be a read error. Without the conserved terminal phenylalanine or tryptophan, this CDR3 likely stems from a read error. The CDR3 bases are TGTGCCAGCAGTCCCCTGGGCGGCGCCCCCTCCTACGAGCAGTACTAC. This codes for CASSPLGGAPSYEQYY. The J gene is TRBJ2-7, the V gene TRBV28; no definite D call. The CDR3 has 16 amino acids. In germline, CDR1 is MDHEN, CDR2 SYDVKM. Trimming removed 5 bases from V and 0 bases from J, with 17 bases in between.

This clonotype was observed many times. V usage is TRBV6-1 and J usage is TRBJ1-1, with a possible D match to TRBD1 (5 bases). Germline assignment: CDR1 MNHNS and CDR2 SASEGT. The V gene lost 6 bases and the J gene lost 12 bases, with 14 bases spanning the gap. The CDR3 is 11 amino acids. For the CDR3, the DNA is TGTGCCAGCAGCCGGGGCCCCGTGACTTTCTTT. Residues: CASSRGPVTFF.

This clonotype was counted a few times. The V call is TRBV6-1, the J call TRBJ2-5, with 7 bases that match TRBD2. Trimming at V came to 6 bases and at J to 0 bases, leaving 16 bases not matched to a gene. Germline V gives CDR1 MNHNS, CDR2 SASEGT. This CDR3 contains 18 residues. The CDR3 DNA reads as TGTGCCAGCAGGCTACTAGCGTGGGGCCCCCGGGACCAAGAGACCCAGTACTTC. Translating gives CASRLLAWGPRDQETQYF.

This rearrangement joins TRBV29-1 to TRBJ1-1, with D maybe TRBD1 (5 bases). CDR1 and CDR2 (germline): SQVTM, ANQGSEA. V lost 6 bases and J 4 bases, leaving 12 bases between the germline ends. The CDR3 consists of 12 residues. CDR3 loop: CSVEKGSTEAFF. The CDR3 coding sequence is TGCAGCGTGGAAAAGGGGAGCACTGAAGCTTTCTTT.

This clonotype has a count of ten or more. The chain links TRBV5-1 to TRBJ1-1, with 10 bases matching TRBD1. This CDR3 is 13 amino acids long. Trimming removed 7 bases from V and 5 bases from J; junction bases left unmatched: 5. Germline V CDR1 and CDR2: SGHRS, YFSETQ. CDR3 residues: CASFRTGGTEAFF. The CDR3, as DNA: TGCGCCAGCTTTCGGACAGGGGGGACTGAAGCTTTCTTT.

This clonotype showed up many times. J is TRBJ1-5 and V is TRBV6-2 or TRBV6-3, with 7 bases identical to TRBD1. V shed 6 bases and J 3 bases; nucleotides not matched to a gene: 2. The CDR3 sequence is 13 residues long. The germline gives CDR1 MNHEY, CDR2 SVGEGT. The CDR3, as DNA: TGTGCCAGCAGGGACAGGAACAATCAGCCCCAGCATTTT. Its translation is CASRDRNNQPQHF.

This clonotype was seen repeatedly, ten times or more. The rearrangement joins TRBV7-9 to TRBJ2-7; D call uncertain. CDR3 size: 13 residues. V dropped 5 bases and J dropped 2 bases, with 10 bases sitting between them. Germline lookup yields CDR1 SEHNR and CDR2 FQNEAQ (reference sequence). The CDR3 nucleotides are TGTGCCAGCAGCGTCGACGGAACCTACGAGCAGTACTTC. It codes for CASSVDGTYEQYF.

This clonotype turned up a few times. This chain joins TRBV5-1 and TRBJ2-5, with TRBD1 matching 7 bases. The V and J ends lost 4 bases and 1 base, in that order; junction bases with no gene match: 1. The length of the CDR3 is 13 residues. The germline gives CDR1 SGHRS, CDR2 YFSETQ. This CDR3 is CASSGDSQETQYF. The CDR3 nucleotides read TGCGCCAGCAGCGGGGACAGCCAAGAGACCCAGTACTTC.

This clonotype was seen ten or more times. The genes are TRBV30 and TRBJ1-5; D is uncertain. This CDR3 contains 14 residues. Germline V gene sequence: CDR1 GTSNPN, CDR2 SVGIG (reference sequence). V lost 0 bases, J lost 5 bases, and 11 bases lay in between. CDR3 protein: CAWSVYGDYQPQHF. CDR3 sequence (DNA): TGTGCCTGGAGTGTGTACGGGGATTATCAGCCCCAGCATTTT.

The chain is built from TRBV7-2 and TRBJ1-2; the match to TRBD1 covers 11 bases. V was clipped by 6 bases and J by 8 bases; unmatched bases: 11. This CDR3 comprises 15 residues. The germline V gene encodes CDR1 SGHTA and CDR2 FQGNSA. The CDR3 loop reads CASRARWTGGDGYTF. In DNA, the CDR3 is TGTGCCAGCAGGGCCCGGTGGACAGGGGGCGACGGCTACACCTTC.

This clonotype was counted ten times or more. The chain couples TRBV5-1 to TRBJ2-2; the D is unclear. Per the germline V gene, CDR1 is SGHRS and CDR2 is YFSETQ. Trimming shortened V by 1 base and J by 7 bases, and 8 bases separated the two germline ends. The CDR3 runs 13 residues. CDR3 loop: CASSLFENGELFF. As DNA, the CDR3 is TGCGCCAGCAGCTTGTTTGAGAACGGGGAGCTGTTTTTT.

This clonotype has more than one count but fewer than ten. This chain uses TRBV13 with TRBJ2-7, with 13 bases matching TRBD2. Germline V CDR1 and CDR2: PRHDT, FYEKMQ (reference sequence). This CDR3 has 16 residues. J was trimmed by 0 bases and V by 4 bases; bases with no gene match: 3. The CDR3 nucleotides are TGTGCCAGCAGCTGGACTAGCGGGGGCCACTCCTACGAGCAGTACTTC. It translates to CASSWTSGGHSYEQYF.

V and J are TRBV7-3 and TRBJ2-7; weak D call: TRBD2 (6 bases). V was cut by 1 base and J by 3 bases, with 16 bases left in between. The CDR3 spans 16 residues. Germline lookup yields CDR1 SGHTA and CDR2 FQGTGA. CDR3 sequence reads: CASSLNPPGTYYEQYF. In DNA, the CDR3 is TGTGCCAGCAGCTTAAACCCCCCGGGGACTTACTACGAGCAGTACTTC.

The V and J genes are TRBV12-3 or TRBV12-4 and TRBJ2-7; D possibly corresponds to TRBD1 (6 bases). Between the trimmed V and J ends, which lost 5 bases and 10 bases, there was a span of 18 bases. CDR3 size: 13 residues. CDR3 DNA sequence: TGTGCCAGCAGTATAGTACAGGGTGCCGATCAGTACTTC. The encoded protein is CASSIVQGADQYF.

V gene TRBV20-1 combines with J gene TRBJ1-2; TRBD1 matches at 7 bases. This CDR3 has 14 residues. The germline V gene encodes CDR1 DFQATT and CDR2 SNEGSKA (reference sequence). CDR3 sequence (DNA): TGCAGGGCGAGGCACAAACAGGGGAACTATGGCTACACCTTC. Amino acids: CRARHKQGNYGYTF.

This clonotype was counted a few times. The chain has TRBV4-1 and TRBJ1-1; D remains unclear. Trimming removed 0 bases from V and 6 bases from J, with 8 bases in between. CDR3 length: 13 residues. From germline, CDR1 is MGHRA and CDR2 YSYEKL. This CDR3 reads CASSQDLGSEAFF. The CDR3 coding sequence is TGCGCCAGCAGCCAAGATCTGGGGTCTGAAGCTTTCTTT.

This clonotype was seen many times. The chain joins TRBV20-1 to TRBJ1-5, with D possibly being TRBD1 (5 bases). The V and J ends lost 0 bases and 0 bases respectively, with 18 bases between them. CDR1 is DFQATT, CDR2 SNEGSKA, per germline (reference sequence). This CDR3 is built from 18 residues. CDR3 residues: CSARDEGPIAYSNQPQHF. The CDR3 DNA reads as TGCAGTGCTAGAGATGAGGGACCTATTGCCTATAGCAATCAGCCCCAGCATTTT.

The CDR3 DNA is TGTGCCAGCAGCCTACAGGTAGAAATGAACACTGAAGCTTTCTTT. Residues: CASSLQVEMNTEAFF. V usage is TRBV28 and J usage is TRBJ1-1; possible D gene TRBD1, 5 bases. The CDR3 spans 15 residues. The germline V gene encodes CDR1 MDHEN and CDR2 SYDVKM. With 6 bases removed from V and 0 bases from J, the gap between germline ends came to 14 bases. Drawing the rest from reference TRBV28 and TRBJ1-1, the complete variable domain is DVKVTQSSRYLVKRTGEKVFLECVQDMDHENMFWYRQDPGLGLRLIYFSYDVKMKEKGDIPEGYSVSREKKERFSLILESASTNQTSMYLCASSLQVEMNTEAFFGQGTRLTVV.

The chain recombines TRBV28 with TRBJ2-7; D is unclear. Trimming took 2 bases from V and 3 from J, leaving 14 bases between them. Germline assignment: CDR1 MDHEN and CDR2 SYDVKM. The CDR3 contains 15 residues. The CDR3 DNA reads as TGTGCCAGCAGTTTAATAAGTTATGGCATCTACGAGCAGTACTTC. As protein: CASSLISYGIYEQYF.